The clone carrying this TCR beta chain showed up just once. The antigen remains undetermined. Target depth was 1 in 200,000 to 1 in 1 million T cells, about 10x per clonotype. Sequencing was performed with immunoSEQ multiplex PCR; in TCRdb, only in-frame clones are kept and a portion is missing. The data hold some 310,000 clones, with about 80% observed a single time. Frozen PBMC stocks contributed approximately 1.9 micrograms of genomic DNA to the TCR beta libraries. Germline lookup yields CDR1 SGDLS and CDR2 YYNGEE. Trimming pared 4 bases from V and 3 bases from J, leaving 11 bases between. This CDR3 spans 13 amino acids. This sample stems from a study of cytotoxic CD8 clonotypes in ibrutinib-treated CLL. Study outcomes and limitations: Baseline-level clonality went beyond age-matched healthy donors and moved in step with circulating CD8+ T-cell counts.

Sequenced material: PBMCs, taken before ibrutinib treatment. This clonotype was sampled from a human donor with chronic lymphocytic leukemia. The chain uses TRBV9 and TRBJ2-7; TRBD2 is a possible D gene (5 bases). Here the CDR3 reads CASSPTGNYEQYF. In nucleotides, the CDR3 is TGTGCCAGCAGCCCGACGGGGAACTACGAGCAGTACTTC.